This TCR beta chain was sequenced during a study of shared clonotypes between healthy human individuals. Study overall: CD4 naive and CD4 memory each took three plates per donor, while CD8 naive took two and CD8 memory one. Study-wide findings and caveats: The rarefaction results pointed to incomplete sorted-subset sequencing despite large depth.

The V end lost 2 bases, the J end lost 4 bases, and 6 bases lay between the germline ends. CDR3 length equals 13 residues. Germline V lookup: CDR1 SGHAT, CDR2 FQNNGV. Points on this clone: The antigen is not known.

Terminally differentiated effector memory CD45RA+ cells were excluded from the naive CD8 cells, which were CD45RO-negative and positively selected for CCR7. Some clones are missing from TCRdb's copy, which holds only in-frame ones; the method was immunoSEQ multiplex PCR. The repertoire holds under 2,000,000 clones, with less than 95% as singletons. Sequencing used naive CD8+ T cells sorted from blood. This receptor was taken from a man aged 18-30 years in good health. The V and J genes are TRBV11-2 and TRBJ2-1; D not resolved. The CDR3 loop reads CASSLRDYNEQFF. CDR3 in DNA: TGTGCCAGCAGCTTAAGGGATTACAATGAGCAGTTCTTC.